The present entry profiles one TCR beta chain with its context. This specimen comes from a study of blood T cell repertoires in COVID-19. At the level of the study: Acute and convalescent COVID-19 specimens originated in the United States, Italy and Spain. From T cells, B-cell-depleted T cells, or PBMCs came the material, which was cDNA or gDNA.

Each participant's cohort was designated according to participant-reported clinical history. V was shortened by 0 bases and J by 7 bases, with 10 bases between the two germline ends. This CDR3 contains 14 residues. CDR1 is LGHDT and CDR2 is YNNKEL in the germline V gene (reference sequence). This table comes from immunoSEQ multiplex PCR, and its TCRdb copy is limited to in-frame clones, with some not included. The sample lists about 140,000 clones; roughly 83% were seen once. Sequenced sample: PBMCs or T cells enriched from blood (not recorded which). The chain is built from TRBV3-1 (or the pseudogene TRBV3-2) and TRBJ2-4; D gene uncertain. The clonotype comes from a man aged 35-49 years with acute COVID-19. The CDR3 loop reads CASSQDTTHNIQYF. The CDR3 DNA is TGTGCCAGCAGCCAAGATACAACCCATAACATTCAGTACTTC.